This TCR beta chain was documented in a study of blood T cells in healthy people across ages. The study's findings and limits: Long-lived donors had more naive CD4+ cells and higher diversity than aged donors.

The second PCR ran about 6 to 11 cycles with a sample-barcoded 5' primer and J-beta primers. A template-switch adaptor with 12 random nucleotides tagged each cDNA molecule. Each sample provided no less than 2.5 million CDR3-containing paired-end reads. MiXCR was run by TCRdb on the 5' RACE reads, yielding one entry per CDR3 protein. Of approximately 1,000,000 distinct CDR3 sequences listed, approximately 38% were seen once; the top ten hold under 15%. A note on this clonotype: Its antigen is unidentified.

This TCR came from a man aged 18 to 35 in good health. The sequenced sample was blood.

Here the CDR3 DNA reads TGTGCCAGCAGCCGTACGTGGGGGCAGGGGGATACGCAGTATTTT. Translating it yields CASSRTWGQGDTQYF. This chain joins TRBV7-2 and TRBJ2-3, with D perhaps TRBD1 (6 bases). Germline values: CDR1 SGHTA, CDR2 FQGNSA. Trimming removed 5 bases at V and 6 bases at J, with 18 bases between. The CDR3 extends over 15 amino acids.